A single T cell receptor beta chain is shown here with its context. These data come from a study of OX40 agonist ivuxolimab in advanced cancers. Clones were sequenced by immunoSEQ multiplex PCR, and TCRdb holds only the in-frame ones, with some missing. The table shows about 60,000 clones, with roughly nine tenths occurring only once. Per the germline V gene, CDR1 is SGHRS and CDR2 is YFSETQ. The CDR3 extends over 16 amino acids. V lost 0 bases and J 2 bases, leaving 13 bases between the germline ends. The TCR originated in an adult with an advanced solid tumor such as melanoma, head and neck, liver or kidney cancer. The source material was CD4+ or CD8+ T cells sorted from blood, sampled in a trial of the OX40 agonist ivuxolimab. V is TRBV5-1 and J is TRBJ2-3, with no clear D. CDR3 coding DNA: TGCGCCAGCAGCTTGGAATCACGGCAATACACAGATACGCAGTATTTT. This sequence encodes CASSLESRQYTDTQYF.